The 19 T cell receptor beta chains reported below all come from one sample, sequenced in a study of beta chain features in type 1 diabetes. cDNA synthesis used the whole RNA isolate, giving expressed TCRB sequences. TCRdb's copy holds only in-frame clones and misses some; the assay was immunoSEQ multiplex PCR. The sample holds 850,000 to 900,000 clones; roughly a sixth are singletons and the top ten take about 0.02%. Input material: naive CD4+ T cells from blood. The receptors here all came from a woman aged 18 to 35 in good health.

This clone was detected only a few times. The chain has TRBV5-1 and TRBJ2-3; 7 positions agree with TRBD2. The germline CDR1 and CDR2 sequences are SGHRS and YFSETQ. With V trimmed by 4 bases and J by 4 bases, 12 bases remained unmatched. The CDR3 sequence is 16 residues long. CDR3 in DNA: TGCGCCAGCAGCCGGGGAGTCCGGGAGGCCCCAGATACGCAGTATTTT. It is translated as CASSRGVREAPDTQYF.

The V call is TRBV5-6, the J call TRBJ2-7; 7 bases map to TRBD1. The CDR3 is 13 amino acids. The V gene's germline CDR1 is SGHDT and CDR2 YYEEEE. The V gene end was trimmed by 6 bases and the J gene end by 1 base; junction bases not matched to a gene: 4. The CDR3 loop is CASKLQGSYEQYF. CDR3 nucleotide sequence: TGTGCCAGCAAACTACAGGGGTCCTACGAGCAGTACTTC.

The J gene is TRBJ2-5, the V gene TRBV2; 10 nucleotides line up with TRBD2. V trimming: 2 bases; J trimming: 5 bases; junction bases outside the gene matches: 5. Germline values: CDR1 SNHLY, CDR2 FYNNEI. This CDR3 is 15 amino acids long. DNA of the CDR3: TGTGCCAGCAGTGAACTAGCGGGAGCAAGGGAGACCCAGTACTTC. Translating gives CASSELAGARETQYF.

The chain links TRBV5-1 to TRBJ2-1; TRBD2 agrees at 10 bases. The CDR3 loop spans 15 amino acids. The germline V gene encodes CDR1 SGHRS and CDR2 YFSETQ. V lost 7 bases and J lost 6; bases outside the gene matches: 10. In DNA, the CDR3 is TGCGCCAGCGCCAGGGGCTGGACTAGCGGCAATGAGCAGTTCTTC. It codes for CASARGWTSGNEQFF. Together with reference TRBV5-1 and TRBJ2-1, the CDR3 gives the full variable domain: KAGVTQTPRYLIKTRGQQVTLSCSPISGHRSVSWYQQTPGQGLQFLFEYFSETQRNKGNFPGRFSGRQFSNSRSEMNVSTLELGDSALYLCASARGWTSGNEQFFGPGTRLTVL.

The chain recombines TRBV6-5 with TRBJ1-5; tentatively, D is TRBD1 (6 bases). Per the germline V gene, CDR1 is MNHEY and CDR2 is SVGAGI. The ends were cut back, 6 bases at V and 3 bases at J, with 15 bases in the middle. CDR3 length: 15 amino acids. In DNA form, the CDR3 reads TGTGCCAGCAGGGGAAGGGACACCTACAATCAGCCCCAGCATTTT. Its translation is CASRGRDTYNQPQHF.

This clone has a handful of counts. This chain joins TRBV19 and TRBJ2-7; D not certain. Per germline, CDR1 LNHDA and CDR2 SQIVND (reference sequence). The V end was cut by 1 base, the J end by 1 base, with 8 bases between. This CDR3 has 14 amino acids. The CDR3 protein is CASSIVSNSYEQYF. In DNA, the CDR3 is TGTGCCAGTAGTATAGTGTCAAATTCCTACGAGCAGTACTTC.

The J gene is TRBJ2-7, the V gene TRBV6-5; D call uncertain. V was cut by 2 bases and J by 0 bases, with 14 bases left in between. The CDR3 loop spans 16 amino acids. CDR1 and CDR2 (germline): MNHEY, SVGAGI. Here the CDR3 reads CASSYRSVVISYEQYF. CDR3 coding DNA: TGTGCCAGCAGTTACCGGTCTGTGGTAATCTCCTACGAGCAGTACTTC.

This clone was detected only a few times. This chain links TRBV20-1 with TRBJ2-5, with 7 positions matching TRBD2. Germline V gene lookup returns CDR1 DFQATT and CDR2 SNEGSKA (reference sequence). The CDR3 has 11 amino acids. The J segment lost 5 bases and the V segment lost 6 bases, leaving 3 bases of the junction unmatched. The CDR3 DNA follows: TGCAGTGCGACTAGCTGGGAGACCCAGTACTTC. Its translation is CSATSWETQYF.

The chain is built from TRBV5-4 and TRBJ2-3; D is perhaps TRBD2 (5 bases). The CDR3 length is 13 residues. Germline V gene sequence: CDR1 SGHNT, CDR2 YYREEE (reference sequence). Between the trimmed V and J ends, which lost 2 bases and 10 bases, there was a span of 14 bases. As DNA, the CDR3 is TGTGCCAGCAGCTTAGGGAGTACAAGGGCGCAGTATTTT. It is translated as CASSLGSTRAQYF.

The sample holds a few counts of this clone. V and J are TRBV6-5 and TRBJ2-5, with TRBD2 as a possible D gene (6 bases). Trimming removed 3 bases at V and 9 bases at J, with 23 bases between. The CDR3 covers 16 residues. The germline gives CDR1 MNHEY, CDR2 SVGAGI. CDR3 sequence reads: CASSYSGSSVGGPQYF. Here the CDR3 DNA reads TGTGCCAGCAGTTATAGCGGATCGTCAGTCGGAGGCCCCCAGTACTTC.

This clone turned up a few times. This CDR3 is CASSTGRGYNEQFF. The CDR3, as DNA: TGTGCCAGCAGCACCGGGAGGGGCTACAATGAGCAGTTCTTC. This rearrangement joins TRBV6-5 to TRBJ2-1, with 8 bases identical to TRBD2. Germline CDR1 and CDR2: MNHEY and SVGAGI. This CDR3 has 14 residues. The J segment lost 3 bases and the V segment lost 6 bases, leaving 4 bases of the junction unmatched.

CDR3 loop: CASSIRGASPTTDTQYF. The CDR3 DNA reads TGTGCCAGCAGTATCCGTGGAGCTTCCCCTACCACAGATACGCAGTATTTT. The chain links TRBV7-2 to TRBJ2-3; D unresolved. This CDR3 contains 17 residues. Germline V CDR1 and CDR2: SGHTA, FQGNSA. The V gene lost 6 bases and the J gene lost 2 bases, with 21 bases spanning the gap.

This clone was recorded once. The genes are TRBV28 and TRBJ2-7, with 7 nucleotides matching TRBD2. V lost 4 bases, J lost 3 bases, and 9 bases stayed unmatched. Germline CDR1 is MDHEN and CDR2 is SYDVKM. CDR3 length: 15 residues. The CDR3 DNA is TGTGCCAGCAGTTCCGCCGGGACTAAAATCTACGAGCAGTACTTC. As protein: CASSSAGTKIYEQYF.

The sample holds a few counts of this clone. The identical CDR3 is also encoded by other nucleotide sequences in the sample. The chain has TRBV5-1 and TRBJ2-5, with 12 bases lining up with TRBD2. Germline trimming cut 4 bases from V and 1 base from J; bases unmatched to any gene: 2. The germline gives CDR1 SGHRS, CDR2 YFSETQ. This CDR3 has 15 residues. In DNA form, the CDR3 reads TGCGCCAGCAGCCCGGGACTAGCGGGCCAAGAGACCCAGTACTTC. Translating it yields CASSPGLAGQETQYF.

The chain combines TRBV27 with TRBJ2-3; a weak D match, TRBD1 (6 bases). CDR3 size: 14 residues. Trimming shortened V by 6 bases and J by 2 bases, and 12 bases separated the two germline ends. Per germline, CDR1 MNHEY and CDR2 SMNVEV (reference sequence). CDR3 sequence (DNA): TGTGCCAGCAGCCCAGACAGGTTCACAGATACGCAGTATTTT. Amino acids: CASSPDRFTDTQYF.

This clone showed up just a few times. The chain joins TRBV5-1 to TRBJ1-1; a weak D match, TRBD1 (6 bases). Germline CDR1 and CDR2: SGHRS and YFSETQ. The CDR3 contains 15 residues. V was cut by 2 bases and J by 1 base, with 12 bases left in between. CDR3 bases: TGCGCCAGCAGCTTACAGGGACATTGGAACACTGAAGCTTTCTTT. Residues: CASSLQGHWNTEAFF.

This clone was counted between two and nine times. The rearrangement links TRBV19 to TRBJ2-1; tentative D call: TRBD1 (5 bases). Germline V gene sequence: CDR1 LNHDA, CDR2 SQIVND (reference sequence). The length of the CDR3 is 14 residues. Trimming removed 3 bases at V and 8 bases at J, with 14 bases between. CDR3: CASSIGRVRDEQFF. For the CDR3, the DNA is TGTGCCAGTAGTATCGGCAGGGTTCGGGATGAGCAGTTCTTC. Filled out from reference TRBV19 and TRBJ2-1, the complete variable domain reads DGGITQSPKYLFRKEGQNVTLSCEQNLNHDAMYWYRQDPGQGLRLIYYSQIVNDFQKGDIAEGYSVSREKKESFPLTVTSAQKNPTAFYLCASSIGRVRDEQFFGPGTRLTVL.

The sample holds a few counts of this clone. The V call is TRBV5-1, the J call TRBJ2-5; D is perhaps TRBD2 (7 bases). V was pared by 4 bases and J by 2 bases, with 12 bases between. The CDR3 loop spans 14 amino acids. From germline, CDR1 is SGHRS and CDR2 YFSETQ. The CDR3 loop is CASSSGTIQETQYF. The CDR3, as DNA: TGCGCCAGCAGCAGCGGGACAATACAAGAGACCCAGTACTTC.

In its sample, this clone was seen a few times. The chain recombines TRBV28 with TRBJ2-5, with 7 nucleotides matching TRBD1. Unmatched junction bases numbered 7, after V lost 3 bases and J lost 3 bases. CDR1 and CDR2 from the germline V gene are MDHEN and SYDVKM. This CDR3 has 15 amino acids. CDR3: CASSLGQQGKETQYF. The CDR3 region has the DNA TGTGCCAGCAGTTTGGGACAGCAAGGGAAAGAGACCCAGTACTTC.